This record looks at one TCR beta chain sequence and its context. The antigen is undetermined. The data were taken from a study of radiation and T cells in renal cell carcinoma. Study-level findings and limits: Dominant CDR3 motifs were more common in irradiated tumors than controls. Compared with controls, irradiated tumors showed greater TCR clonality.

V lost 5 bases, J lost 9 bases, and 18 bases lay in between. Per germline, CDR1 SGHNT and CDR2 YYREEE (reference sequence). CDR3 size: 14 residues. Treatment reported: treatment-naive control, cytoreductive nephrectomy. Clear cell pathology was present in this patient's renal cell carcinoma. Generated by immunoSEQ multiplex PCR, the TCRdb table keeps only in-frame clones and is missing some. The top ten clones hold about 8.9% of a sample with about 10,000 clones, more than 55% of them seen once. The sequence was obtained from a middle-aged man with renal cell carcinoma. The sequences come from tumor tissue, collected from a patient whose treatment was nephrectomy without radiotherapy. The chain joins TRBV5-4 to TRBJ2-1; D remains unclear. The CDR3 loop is CASSGEAAGREQFF. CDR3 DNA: TGTGCCAGCAGTGGAGAAGCCGCCGGTCGTGAGCAGTTCTTC.